This TCR beta chain was sequenced in a study of T cell repertoires in ileal Crohn's disease. Across the whole study: Surgery for a complication: stricturing in 61%, penetrating in about 40%.

The CDR3 runs to 13 residues. Germline lookup yields CDR1 WSHSY and CDR2 SAAADI. Trimming removed 7 bases from V and 7 bases from J; junction bases left unmatched: 6. Only in-frame clones appear in the TCRdb table, and some are missing; sequencing was by immunoSEQ multiplex PCR. The sample holds 15,000 to 20,000 clones, roughly 70% seen once. The clonotype originates from an adult with Crohn's disease. The chain is built from TRBV10-2 and TRBJ2-1, with 8 bases that match TRBD1. What was sequenced was ileal tissue. DNA for the CDR3: TGCGCCAGCATGGGGGACAGGATAAATGAGCAGTTCTTC. Protein: CASMGDRINEQFF.